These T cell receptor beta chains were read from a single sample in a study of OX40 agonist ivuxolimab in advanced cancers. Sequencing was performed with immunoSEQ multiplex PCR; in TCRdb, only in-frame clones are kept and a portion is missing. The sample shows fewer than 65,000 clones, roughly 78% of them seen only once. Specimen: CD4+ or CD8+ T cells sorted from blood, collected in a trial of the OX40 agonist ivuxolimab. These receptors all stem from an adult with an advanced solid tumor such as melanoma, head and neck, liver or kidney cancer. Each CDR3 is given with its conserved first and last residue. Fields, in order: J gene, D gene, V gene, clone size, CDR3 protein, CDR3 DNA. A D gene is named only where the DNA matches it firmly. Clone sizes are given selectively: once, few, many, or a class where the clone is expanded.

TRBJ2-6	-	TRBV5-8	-	CASSLYIGESGANVLTF	TGTGCCAGCAGCTTGTACATCGGGGAATCTGGGGCCAACGTCCTGACTTTC
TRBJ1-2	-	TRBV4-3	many	CASSQDWSGNYGYTF	TGCGCCAGCAGCCAAGATTGGTCAGGGAATTATGGCTACACCTTC
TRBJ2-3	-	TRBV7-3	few	CASRAPGKDTQYF	TGTGCCAGCAGGGCCCCCGGGAAAGATACGCAGTATTTT
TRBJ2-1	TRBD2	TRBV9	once	CASSVRLAGTYNEQFF	TGTGCCAGCAGCGTACGACTAGCGGGGACATACAATGAGCAGTTCTTC
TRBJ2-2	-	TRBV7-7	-	CASSLRGGAQQGTGELFF	TGTGCCAGCAGCTTAAGGGGCGGAGCGCAACAAGGAACCGGGGAGCTGTTTTTT
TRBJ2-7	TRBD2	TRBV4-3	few	CASSQDWTSVSYEQYF	TGCGCCAGCAGCCAAGATTGGACTAGCGTCTCCTACGAGCAGTACTTC
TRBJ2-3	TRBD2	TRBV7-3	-	CASSISGSFQTDTQYF	TGTGCCAGCAGCATTAGCGGGAGTTTCCAGACAGATACGCAGTATTTT
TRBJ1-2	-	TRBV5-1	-	CASSYPGAYYGYTF	TGCGCCAGCAGCTACCCAGGGGCTTACTATGGCTACACCTTC
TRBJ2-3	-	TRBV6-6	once	CASSPSTDTQYF	TGTGCCAGCAGCCCTAGCACAGATACGCAGTATTTT
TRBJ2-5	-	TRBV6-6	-	CASSYSAETQYF	TGTGCCAGCAGTTACTCGGCAGAGACCCAGTACTTC
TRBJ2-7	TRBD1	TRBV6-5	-	CASSIGTGFYEQYF	TGTGCCAGCAGTATCGGGACAGGGTTCTACGAGCAGTACTTC
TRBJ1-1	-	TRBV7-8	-	CASSLRGAGTEAFF	TGTGCCAGCAGCTTAAGAGGGGCGGGCACTGAAGCTTTCTTT
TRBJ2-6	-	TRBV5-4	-	CASSPPGSGANVLTF	TGTGCCAGCAGCCCTCCGGGCTCTGGGGCCAACGTCCTGACTTTC
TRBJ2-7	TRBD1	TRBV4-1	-	CASSLGQGVGYEQYF	TGCGCCAGCAGCCTGGGACAGGGGGTAGGGTACGAGCAGTACTTC
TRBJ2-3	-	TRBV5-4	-	CASSSWGGTDTQYF	TGTGCCAGCAGCTCATGGGGCGGCACAGATACGCAGTATTTT
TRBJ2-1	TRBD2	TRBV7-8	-	CASSLESPASGGKNEQFF	TGTGCCAGCAGCTTAGAATCCCCCGCTAGCGGGGGGAAGAATGAGCAGTTCTTC
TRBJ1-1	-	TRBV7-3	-	CASSPGQLNTEAFF	TGTGCCAGCAGCCCCGGACAGTTGAACACTGAAGCTTTCTTT
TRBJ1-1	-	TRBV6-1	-	CASIVGGSNTEAFF	TGTGCCAGCATCGTGGGGGGGTCCAACACTGAAGCTTTCTTT
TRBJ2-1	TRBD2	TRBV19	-	CASSVPLLAPSSYNEQFF	TGTGCCAGTAGTGTACCTTTACTAGCGCCGAGCTCCTACAATGAGCAGTTCTTC